These 9 T cell receptor beta chains were all obtained from the same sample, sequenced in a study of blood T cell repertoires in COVID-19. Sequencing used immunoSEQ multiplex PCR; TCRdb keeps in-frame clones, though not all of them. The table has about 130,000 clones, roughly 90% seen once. The sequenced sample consisted of peripheral blood. The receptors stem from an elderly woman with acute or convalescent COVID-19.

The chain joins TRBV10-3 to TRBJ1-5; a weak D match, TRBD1 (6 bases). The CDR3 loop spans 13 amino acids. V was trimmed by 7 bases and J by 5 bases, leaving 12 bases between them. Looked up from germline, CDR1 is ENHRY and CDR2 is SYGVKD. For the CDR3, the DNA is TGTGCCATCAACAGGGCGTGGGATCAGCCCCAGCATTTT. This encodes CAINRAWDQPQHF.

The V call is TRBV7-2, the J call TRBJ2-7; TRBD2 is a possible D gene (5 bases). The CDR3 sequence is 14 residues long. V was shortened by 5 bases and J by 4 bases, with 15 bases between the two germline ends. Germline lookup yields CDR1 SGHTA and CDR2 FQGNSA. CDR3 region: CASSPEAGLYEQYF. The CDR3 DNA follows: TGTGCCAGCAGCCCAGAGGCGGGTCTGTACGAGCAGTACTTC.

The chain uses TRBV7-8 and TRBJ2-5, with D possibly TRBD2 on 6 matching bases. Germline V gene lookup returns CDR1 SGHVS and CDR2 FQNEAQ. Trimming cost V 3 bases and J 0 bases, with 14 bases left between them. The CDR3 extends over 16 amino acids. The CDR3 loop reads CASSFSLLADQETQYF. The DNA of the CDR3 is TGTGCCAGCAGCTTCTCATTATTAGCGGACCAAGAGACCCAGTACTTC.

V usage is TRBV6-5 and J usage is TRBJ2-2; possible D gene TRBD2, 5 bases. Looked up from germline, CDR1 is MNHEY and CDR2 is SVGAGI. The CDR3 has 15 residues. V was cut by 3 bases and J by 6 bases, with 14 bases left in between. This CDR3 reads CASSYMSGKPGELFF. CDR3 DNA: TGTGCCAGCAGTTATATGTCCGGGAAACCCGGGGAGCTGTTTTTT.

V is TRBV19 and J is TRBJ1-4; D is unclear. Germline V gene data show CDR1 as LNHDA and CDR2 as SQIVND (reference sequence). V was trimmed by 2 bases and J by 8 bases, leaving 12 bases between them. The length of the CDR3 is 14 residues. In DNA form, the CDR3 reads TGTGCCAGTAGTATACGACTCGAGTCGGAAAAACTGTTTTTT. Protein sequence: CASSIRLESEKLFF. Filled out from reference TRBV19 and TRBJ1-4, the complete variable domain reads DGGITQSPKYLFRKEGQNVTLSCEQNLNHDAMYWYRQDPGQGLRLIYYSQIVNDFQKGDIAEGYSVSREKKESFPLTVTSAQKNPTAFYLCASSIRLESEKLFFGSGTQLSVL.

V is TRBV12-3 or TRBV12-4 and J is TRBJ1-5, with D possibly matching TRBD1 (6 bases). With 5 bases removed from V and 5 bases from J, the gap between germline ends came to 10 bases. CDR3 size: 13 residues. The CDR3 DNA follows: TGTGCCAGCAGTGTAAACAGGGATCAGCCCCAGCATTTT. This encodes CASSVNRDQPQHF.

This clone came up once. V usage is TRBV19 and J usage is TRBJ1-4; a weak D match, TRBD1 (5 bases). The germline V and J ends were trimmed by 2 bases and 3 bases, with 7 bases remaining between them. CDR1 is LNHDA and CDR2 is SQIVND in the germline V gene (reference sequence). CDR3 length equals 14 residues. The CDR3 spells CASSIQGSNEKLFF. Here the CDR3 DNA reads TGTGCCAGTAGTATACAGGGATCTAATGAAAAACTGTTTTTT.

V and J are TRBV19 and TRBJ1-3; D gene uncertain. The V end was cut by 1 base, the J end by 0 bases, with 13 bases between. Germline V CDR1 and CDR2: LNHDA, SQIVND (reference sequence). The CDR3 consists of 17 residues. The CDR3 protein is CASSIGAGRHSGNTIYF. The DNA for the CDR3 is TGTGCCAGTAGTATAGGGGCTGGTCGTCACTCTGGAAACACCATATATTTT.

This chain links TRBV3-1 (or the pseudogene TRBV3-2) with TRBJ1-6; D call uncertain. The V gene lost 0 bases and the J gene lost 7 bases, with 4 bases spanning the gap. Germline CDR1 and CDR2: LGHDT and YNNKEL (reference sequence). The CDR3 totals 13 residues. Written as DNA, the CDR3 is TGTGCCAGCAGCCAAGATACAAATTCACCCCTCCACTTT. Translation: CASSQDTNSPLHF.